This T cell receptor (beta chain) comes out of a study of blood T cells in healthy people across ages. Overall study context: Capture by template switching was about one barcoded beta molecule per two T cells.

Per the germline V gene, CDR1 is SGHVS and CDR2 is FQNEAQ. The CDR3 consists of 19 residues. V lost 5 bases to trimming and J lost 0 bases; unmatched junction nucleotides: 16. Healthy Caucasian individuals from Russia aged roughly 6 to 100 served as donors. This clonotype has a handful of counts. Its antigen is not identified. A sample-barcoded 5' primer and a J-beta primer mix were used in a second PCR of roughly 7 to 11 cycles. Each cDNA molecule was tagged by a template-switch adaptor with 12 random nucleotides. TCRdb passed the 5' RACE reads through MiXCR, listing each CDR3 protein once. The sample records 650,000 or so distinct CDR3 sequences, about 51% being singletons. Findings of the study overall: Changes in expanded clonotypes were possibly confounded, as the CMV status of donors was unknown.

V is TRBV7-8 and J is TRBJ2-1; TRBD1 agrees at 7 bases. The receptor was derived from a woman older than 75 in good health. The sample taken for sequencing was blood. The CDR3: CASSRSFADRDSSYNEQFF. The CDR3 nucleotides are TGTGCCAGCAGCCGGTCTTTTGCCGACCGGGACAGCTCCTACAATGAGCAGTTCTTC.